The clone carrying this TCR beta chain has a handful of counts. The antigen remains unidentified. This sample stems from a study of cytomegalovirus exposure and HLA in healthy donors. This PCR relied on a set of 60 Vbeta primers and 13 Jbeta primers. Profiled with immunoSEQ multiplex PCR; TCRdb holds only in-frame clones, not every one. The table lists approximately 100,000 clones, about 76% of them singletons, with approximately 12% in the top ten. The CDR3 runs to 15 residues. Trimming cost V 5 bases and J 4 bases; bases outside gene matches: 5. Germline CDR1 and CDR2: LNHDA and SQIVND (reference sequence). General study results and limits: In a later analysis, across HLA loci, associated TCR counts were highest for DRB1, lowest for HLA-C. Owing to their indistinguishability, certain V segments, notably TRBV6-2 and TRBV6-3, were excluded.

This rearrangement joins TRBV19 to TRBJ2-5; 12 bases line up with TRBD2. This TCR came from a woman in her thirties or forties in good health and CMV-seropositive. The specimen was PBMCs. In DNA, the CDR3 is TGTGCCAGTAGTTCTAGCGGGGGGGCCGGAGAGACCCAGTACTTC. Translating gives CASSSSGGAGETQYF.